This is a list of T cell receptor beta chains from one sample in a study of T cell responses to AZD1222 COVID-19 vaccine. Assay: immunoSEQ multiplex PCR; the TCRdb copy retains only in-frame clones and omits some. The repertoire holds about 150,000 clones, with approximately 90% as singletons. The sequenced sample was peripheral blood, obtained on day 0 of AZD1222 vaccination. These receptors all come from an adult in good health. The CDR3 runs from the conserved cysteine through the conserved F or W. Fields, in order: D gene, V gene, J gene, clone size, CDR3 DNA, CDR3 protein. A D gene is named only where the DNA matches it firmly. Size tells how often a clone was seen (once, few, many) or the class of an expanded clone, and some rows leave it out.

>-|TRBV15|TRBJ1-4|-
TGTGCCACCAGCAGAGAGTCGGAGGAGGGTTATGAAGAAAAACTGTTTTTT
CATSRESEEGYEEKLFF
>TRBD2|TRBV7-7|TRBJ2-5|once
TGTGCCAGCAGCTTACCGGGGGGGCAAGAGACCCAGTACTTC
CASSLPGGQETQYF
>-|TRBV24-1|TRBJ1-5|-
TGTGCCACCAGTGTCGGGCCGGGTCAGCCCCAGCATTTT
CATSVGPGQPQHF
>-|TRBV28|TRBJ2-2|-
TGTGCCAGCATGGAAAGGGGCCTAAACACCGGGGAGCTGTTTTTT
CASMERGLNTGELFF
>TRBD2|TRBV28|TRBJ2-5|-
TGTGCCAGCAAAGGGCAGGGGACTAGCGGGCCCCTCGGGACCCAGTACTTC
CASKGQGTSGPLGTQYF
>-|TRBV19|TRBJ2-4|-
TGTGCCAGTAGTATAGATCTCAGTAGCGCCAACAAAAACATTCAGTACTTC
CASSIDLSSANKNIQYF
>TRBD1|TRBV5-1|TRBJ2-2|once
TGCGCCAGCAGCCGGGGACAGGAGGCCGGGGAGCTGTTTTTT
CASSRGQEAGELFF
>TRBD2|TRBV7-2|TRBJ2-3|-
TGTGCCAGCAGCTTAGGGACTAGCGGGGCGCAGTATTTT
CASSLGTSGAQYF
>-|TRBV3-1/TRBV3-2|TRBJ1-4|-
TGTGCCAGCAGCCAACTGGGGAATAATGAAAAACTGTTTTTT
CASSQLGNNEKLFF
>TRBD1|TRBV6-5|TRBJ1-2|-
TGTGCCAGCAGTTACAGGGACAGGGGGTCCTATGGCTACACCTTC
CASSYRDRGSYGYTF
>TRBD1|TRBV9|TRBJ1-4|-
TGTGCCAGCAGCGGGGACAGGGAGGGACAAGAAAAACTGTTTTTT
CASSGDREGQEKLFF
>TRBD1|TRBV19|TRBJ1-2|-
TGTGCCAGTAGTATAACGACAGGGGAACTATGGGGCTACACCTTC
CASSITTGELWGYTF
>-|TRBV28|TRBJ1-5|-
TGTGCCAGCAGTTTAGGGGGGCTGAGCAATCAGCCCCAGCATTTT
CASSLGGLSNQPQHF
>-|TRBV27|TRBJ1-2|-
TGTGCCAGCAGGATTCGGACAGCCCGAGAGTATGGCTACACCTTC
CASRIRTAREYGYTF
>TRBD2|TRBV5-1|TRBJ2-1|once
TGCGCCAGCAGCTTGAGTACTAGCGGGGGGGCCATTGAGCAGTTCTTC
CASSLSTSGGAIEQFF
>TRBD1|TRBV19|TRBJ1-2|few
TGTGCCAGTAGTGTACAGGGGGCGAATGGCTACACCTTC
CASSVQGANGYTF
>TRBD2|TRBV3-1/TRBV3-2|TRBJ2-7|-
TGTGCCAGCAGCCAAGGGGCTAGCGGGGGGTACGAGCAGTACTTC
CASSQGASGGYEQYF
>-|TRBV5-1|TRBJ1-2|-
TGCGCCAGCAGCGGGGCCCCGGGTAACTATGGCTACACCTTC
CASSGAPGNYGYTF
>TRBD2|TRBV7-2|TRBJ2-6|-
TGTGCCAGCAGCTCCCTAGCGGGGAGCCTCTCTGGGGCCAACGTCCTGACTTTC
CASSSLAGSLSGANVLTF